Listed below are T cell receptor beta chains from one sample, sequenced in a study of T cells in Graves' hyperthyroidism and ophthalmopathy. TCRdb independently ran MiXCR on the multiplex PCR reads; one entry per CDR3 protein. The table shows hundreds of thousands of distinct CDR3 sequences, with more than 15% occurring only once. Material for sequencing was blood. The receptors were gathered from a woman in her late teens or twenties with Graves' ophthalmopathy. Each CDR3 is given with its conserved first and last residue. Each record gives: V gene, J gene, D gene, clone size, CDR3 DNA, CDR3 protein. D genes are given only for firm matches. Clone size is stated in some rows and not others, as once, few, many or a class when expanded.

v_call: TRBV15
j_call: TRBJ2-1
d_call: -
clone_size: many
cdr3_nt: TGTGCCACCAGCAGATCGGGGTCTAGCTCCTACAATGAGCAGTTCTTC
cdr3_aa: CATSRSGSSSYNEQFF

v_call: TRBV30
j_call: TRBJ1-1
d_call: -
clone_size: many
cdr3_nt: TGTGCCTGGAGTGGAGGGCCAACTGAAGCTTTCTTT
cdr3_aa: CAWSGGPTEAFF

v_call: TRBV27
j_call: TRBJ2-3
d_call: -
clone_size: many
cdr3_nt: TGTGCCAGCAGTTTAGTCCCCGTCACAGATACGCAGTATTTT
cdr3_aa: CASSLVPVTDTQYF

v_call: TRBV10-3
j_call: TRBJ2-7
d_call: TRBD1
clone_size: -
cdr3_nt: TGTGCCATCAGCCTCGGACAGGGCTCCTACGAGCAGTACTTC
cdr3_aa: CAISLGQGSYEQYF

v_call: TRBV6-8
j_call: TRBJ1-4
d_call: -
clone_size: many
cdr3_nt: TGTGCCAGCAGTTACCCGCCAACGGAGGGCAGGGACGAAAAACTGTTTTTT
cdr3_aa: CASSYPPTEGRDEKLFF

v_call: TRBV18
j_call: TRBJ1-2
d_call: TRBD1
clone_size: many
cdr3_nt: TGTGCCAGCTCACCGGGTGGACAGGGCTATGGCTACACCTTC
cdr3_aa: CASSPGGQGYGYTF

v_call: TRBV28
j_call: TRBJ1-1
d_call: -
clone_size: many
cdr3_nt: TGTGCCAGCAGTTGTCCCGGGACACGGATGAGGACTGAAGCTTTCTTT
cdr3_aa: CASSCPGTRMRTEAFF

v_call: TRBV6-1
j_call: TRBJ1-6
d_call: -
clone_size: -
cdr3_nt: TGTGCCAGCAGTGAAGCCCCCGGGGGGACCTATAATTCACCCCTCCACTTT
cdr3_aa: CASSEAPGGTYNSPLHF

v_call: TRBV2
j_call: TRBJ1-4
d_call: -
clone_size: many
cdr3_nt: TGTGCCAGCAGTGAAGAGGTGGGGGTTGAAAAACTGTTTTTT
cdr3_aa: CASSEEVGVEKLFF

v_call: TRBV11-2
j_call: TRBJ1-6
d_call: -
clone_size: few
cdr3_nt: TGTGCCAGCAGATCCATCCGCCCGGGCACCTATAATTCACCCCTCCACTTT
cdr3_aa: CASRSIRPGTYNSPLHF

v_call: TRBV29-1
j_call: TRBJ2-3
d_call: -
clone_size: many
cdr3_nt: TGCAGCGTTGAAGCTGGGATTACGGGGGATTTTTACACAGATACGCAGTATTTT
cdr3_aa: CSVEAGITGDFYTDTQYF

v_call: TRBV6-2/TRBV6-3
j_call: TRBJ1-1
d_call: -
clone_size: many
cdr3_nt: TGTGCCAGCAGTTACGGAGCGGTCGGCGTGAACACTGAAGCTTTCTTT
cdr3_aa: CASSYGAVGVNTEAFF

v_call: TRBV27
j_call: TRBJ1-6
d_call: -
clone_size: -
cdr3_nt: TGTGCCAGCAGTTTGGGCAGGGAGAATTCACCCCTCCACTTT
cdr3_aa: CASSLGRENSPLHF

v_call: TRBV18
j_call: TRBJ1-1
d_call: TRBD1
clone_size: -
cdr3_nt: TGTGCCAGCTCTAAGGGGACAGGGTTGTTTGAAGCTTTCTTT
cdr3_aa: CASSKGTGLFEAFF

v_call: TRBV30
j_call: TRBJ1-1
d_call: TRBD1
clone_size: many
cdr3_nt: TGTGCCTGGAGTTTTGGGACAGGAGACACTGAAGCTTTCTTT
cdr3_aa: CAWSFGTGDTEAFF

v_call: TRBV25-1
j_call: TRBJ1-1
d_call: -
clone_size: -
cdr3_nt: TGTGCCAGCTCCGCGGGACACCTTTTTGAAGCTTTCTTT
cdr3_aa: CASSAGHLFEAFF

v_call: TRBV19
j_call: TRBJ1-5
d_call: TRBD1
clone_size: few
cdr3_nt: TGTGCCAGCACCGGGACAGGGGGCAGGGGCAATCAGCCCCAGCATTTT
cdr3_aa: CASTGTGGRGNQPQHF